These 17 T cell receptor beta chains share one sample of origin, sequenced in a study of human thymus T cells. Thymus tissue was removed during corrective cardiac surgery. TCRdb's table, derived via immunoSEQ multiplex PCR, lists solely in-frame clones and lacks some. The sample lists tens of thousands of clones, 95% seen once, with around 0.034% in the top ten. The sequenced sample was thymus tissue. Receptors were obtained from a girl under two years old with a congenital heart defect but otherwise immunologically healthy.

The rearrangement uses TRBV25-1 and TRBJ2-2; a possible D gene is TRBD1 (5 bases). V dropped 4 bases and J dropped 2 bases, with 11 bases sitting between them. CDR1 and CDR2 from the germline V gene are MGHDK and SYGVNS. This CDR3 contains 15 residues. The chain's CDR3 is CASSVTGENTGELFF. The CDR3 nucleotides are TGTGCCAGCAGTGTAACAGGAGAAAACACCGGGGAGCTGTTTTTT.

The V and J genes are TRBV7-2 and TRBJ1-4; 7 nucleotides match TRBD1. The CDR3 is 15 residues long. V lost 5 bases and J lost 8; bases outside the gene matches: 11. Germline CDR1 reads SGHTA; CDR2 reads FQGNSA. The CDR3 sequence: CASSSTGQTREKLFF. CDR3 sequence (DNA): TGTGCCAGCAGCAGTACGGGACAGACGAGAGAAAAACTGTTTTTT.

The chain uses TRBV28 and TRBJ2-5; D may be TRBD2 (5 bases). The CDR3 is made up of 16 amino acids. The V end was cut by 2 bases, the J end by 4 bases, with 17 bases between. The V gene's germline CDR1 is MDHEN and CDR2 SYDVKM. In nucleotides, the CDR3 is TGTGCCAGCAGTTTACCCAAGCGGAGCCAGTCAGAGACCCAGTACTTC. It specifies CASSLPKRSQSETQYF.

This chain joins TRBV21-1 and TRBJ2-5. TRBV21-1 is a pseudogene. This CDR3 contains 18 residues. The CDR3 sequence: CASSKLGRPRDGQQTQYF. In DNA form, the CDR3 reads TGTGCCAGCAGCAAATTGGGAAGGCCGCGAGACGGCCAACAGACCCAGTACTTC.

This clone has just a few counts. This chain links TRBV5-6 with TRBJ2-7; 9 nucleotides match TRBD2. V was pared by 6 bases and J by 2 bases, with 3 bases of the junction left unmatched. The CDR3 is 13 amino acids. CDR1 is SGHDT and CDR2 is YYEEEE in the germline V gene. The CDR3: CASKTSGPYEQYF. DNA for the CDR3: TGTGCCAGCAAGACTAGCGGTCCCTACGAGCAGTACTTC.

The chain links TRBV5-6 to TRBJ2-1; D remains unclear. Germline CDR1 SGHDT, CDR2 YYEEEE. The CDR3 consists of 19 residues. V was pared by 1 base and J by 0 bases, with 20 bases between. The CDR3 coding sequence is TGTGCCAGCAGCTTGACTCCCAGAGGCCTAAGAGACTCCTACAATGAGCAGTTCTTC. It encodes CASSLTPRGLRDSYNEQFF.

The chain uses TRBV18 and TRBJ1-2; D may be TRBD1 (6 bases). V was clipped by 3 bases and J by 2 bases, with 13 bases between them. The germline V gene has CDR1 KGHSH and CDR2 LQKENI. This CDR3 region has 15 residues. The chain's CDR3 is CASSPTTGPNYGYTF. The CDR3 DNA follows: TGTGCCAGCTCACCGACGACAGGACCCAACTATGGCTACACCTTC. The full variable domain, its missing parts supplied by reference TRBV18 and TRBJ1-2, is NAGVMQNPRHLVRRRGQEARLRCSPMKGHSHVYWYRQLPEEGLKFMVYLQKENIIDESGMPKERFSAEFPKEGPSILRIQQVVRGDSAAYFCASSPTTGPNYGYTFGSGTRLTVV.

V usage is TRBV11-3 and J usage is TRBJ2-1; the D gene is possibly TRBD1 (5 bases). CDR3 length equals 14 residues. Trimming took off 5 bases at V and 8 bases at J, with 16 bases between the two ends. From germline, CDR1 is SGHNT and CDR2 YENEEA. The CDR3 reads CASSRLSRGDEQFF. DNA for the CDR3: TGTGCCAGCAGCCGGTTGAGTAGGGGTGATGAGCAGTTCTTC.

The chain is built from TRBV7-9 and TRBJ2-5; a weak D match, TRBD2 (6 bases). The CDR3 extends over 14 amino acids. Deletions cut 2 bases from V and 6 bases from J, with 13 bases between. Germline V gene sequence: CDR1 SEHNR, CDR2 FQNEAQ (reference sequence). The CDR3, as DNA: TGTGCCAGCAGCTTAAAAGGGACTCCCAAGACCCAGTACTTC. Protein product: CASSLKGTPKTQYF.

The V and J genes are TRBV2 and TRBJ1-1; 8 bases are a match to TRBD1. Germline CDR1 is SNHLY and CDR2 is FYNNEI. V gave up 5 bases and J gave up 5 bases; unmatched junction bases: 13. The CDR3 extends over 16 amino acids. Here the CDR3 reads CASSHPGGQASTEAFF. The CDR3 DNA reads TGTGCCAGCAGTCACCCAGGGGGCCAGGCGTCGACTGAAGCTTTCTTT.

This clone came up once. V usage is TRBV2 and J usage is TRBJ1-1, with 8 bases that match TRBD1. The CDR3 has 18 amino acids. The ends lost 0 bases at V and 1 base at J; junction bases unmatched: 10. Germline-derived CDR1 and CDR2 are SNHLY and FYNNEI. The chain's CDR3 is CASSEALYRGDRNTEAFF. For the CDR3, the DNA is TGTGCCAGCAGTGAAGCGCTATACAGGGGGGATCGGAACACTGAAGCTTTCTTT.

In this sample, this clone turned up a few times. The V gene is TRBV19, the J gene TRBJ2-7; D uncertain. This CDR3 comprises 15 residues. The germline V and J ends were trimmed by 6 bases and 4 bases, with 19 bases remaining between them. From germline, CDR1 is LNHDA and CDR2 SQIVND (reference sequence). CDR3 nucleotides: TGTGCCAGTAGCCTTGAGCATCCGACGCTATACGAGCAGTACTTC. Translated: CASSLEHPTLYEQYF.

This clone was counted between two and nine times. This chain joins TRBV7-2 and TRBJ2-7; weak D call: TRBD2 (7 bases). The germline V and J ends were trimmed by 1 base and 2 bases, with 12 bases remaining between them. Germline assignment: CDR1 SGHTA and CDR2 FQGNSA. The CDR3 totals 15 residues. The CDR3 DNA sequence: TGTGCCAGCAGCTTAGGAGGGGGGAGGGCCTACGAGCAGTACTTC. Protein product: CASSLGGGRAYEQYF.

The chain combines TRBV5-6 with TRBJ2-7; 8 bases are shared with TRBD1. CDR3 length: 15 amino acids. V shed 1 base and J 2 bases; nucleotides not matched to a gene: 5. Germline CDR1 is SGHDT and CDR2 is YYEEEE. In DNA, the CDR3 is TGTGCCAGCAGCTTGCGAACCAGGGGGCCCTACGAGCAGTACTTC. It translates to CASSLRTRGPYEQYF.

This clone was counted a single time. The genes are TRBV19 and TRBJ1-5; 7 nucleotides line up with TRBD1. V shed 3 bases and J 6 bases; nucleotides not matched to a gene: 11. The CDR3 loop spans 16 amino acids. Germline CDR1 LNHDA, CDR2 SQIVND (reference sequence). The CDR3 loop reads CASSMEGSGGVQPQHF. The CDR3 DNA sequence: TGTGCCAGTAGTATGGAGGGCTCAGGGGGTGTTCAGCCCCAGCATTTT.

CDR3 protein: CASSQDQGQGNTEAFF. As DNA, the CDR3 is TGTGCCAGCAGCCAAGATCAGGGACAGGGGAACACTGAAGCTTTCTTT. The V and J genes are TRBV4-2 and TRBJ1-1, with TRBD1 matching over 9 bases. V lost 0 bases and J lost 1; bases outside the gene matches: 3. The CDR3 totals 16 residues. Germline CDR1 is LGHNA and CDR2 is YNFKEQ.

The chain carries TRBV9 and TRBJ2-3; 16 bases align to TRBD2. Germline V gene data show CDR1 as SGDLS and CDR2 as YYNGEE. There are 22 residues in the CDR3. V was clipped by 4 bases and J by 1 base; unmatched bases: 18. The CDR3 DNA follows: TGTGCCAGCAGCCCTCATCCGGGACTAGCGGGAGGGCCACATGGTGGCACAGATACGCAGTATTTT. Translated: CASSPHPGLAGGPHGGTDTQYF.